The 12 T cell receptor beta chains in this list originate from one sample, sequenced in a study of shared T cell receptors in the human thymus. Assay: immunoSEQ multiplex PCR; the TCRdb copy retains only in-frame clones and omits some. The table lists 600,000 or so clones, around 87% of them singletons. These sequences were also reported in another study, on human thymus T cells.

Sequencing was done on a sample of thymocytes. Every receptor here comes from a boy in the first two years of life with a congenital heart defect.

This clone was observed a single time. This chain connects TRBV30 to TRBJ1-4; D may be TRBD1 (5 bases). The CDR3 is 15 amino acids. Trimming cost V 2 bases and J 8 bases, with 18 bases left between them. Germline V gene sequence: CDR1 GTSNPN, CDR2 SVGIG (reference sequence). CDR3 coding DNA: TGTGCCTGGAGTCCCTCTTGTAGGGGAAGCGAAAAACTGTTTTTT. Translated, it gives CAWSPSCRGSEKLFF.

V gene TRBV28 combines with J gene TRBJ2-7; TRBD2 agrees at 10 bases. This CDR3 spans 18 amino acids. J gave up 0 bases and V 2 bases, and 10 bases lay outside the gene matches. Per germline, CDR1 MDHEN and CDR2 SYDVKM. The CDR3: CASSLIGLAGERSYEQYF. The CDR3 DNA reads as TGTGCCAGCAGTTTAATTGGGCTAGCGGGAGAGCGCTCCTACGAGCAGTACTTC.

V gene TRBV9 combines with J gene TRBJ2-1; 9 nucleotides match TRBD2. This CDR3 region has 18 residues. V lost 0 bases to trimming and J lost 4 bases; unmatched junction nucleotides: 11. Germline V CDR1 and CDR2: SGDLS, YYNGEE. This CDR3 is CASSVAASSGDGYNEQFF. CDR3 in DNA: TGTGCCAGCAGCGTAGCTGCGTCTAGCGGGGATGGATACAATGAGCAGTTCTTC.

For this clone: Other DNA sequences within the sample encode an identical CDR3. DNA of the CDR3: TGCGCCAGCAGCCAAGACAGCCAAGAGACCCAGTACTTC. Its protein is CASSQDSQETQYF. The chain links TRBV4-3 to TRBJ2-5, with D unclear. CDR1 LGHNA and CDR2 YSLEER come from the germline V gene. The CDR3 totals 13 residues. V lost 0 bases, J lost 1 base, and 3 bases lay in between.

The CDR3 reads CASSPSVSFFGTVREKLFF. In DNA form, the CDR3 reads TGCGCCAGCAGCCCGTCGGTTTCGTTTTTTGGGACAGTACGCGAAAAACTGTTTTTT. This chain connects TRBV4-1 to TRBJ1-4; 7 bases map to TRBD1. The germline CDR1 and CDR2 sequences are MGHRA and YSYEKL. This CDR3 contains 19 residues. V lost 4 bases to trimming and J lost 8 bases; unmatched junction nucleotides: 22.

The J gene is TRBJ2-7, the V gene TRBV27; the match to TRBD2 covers 10 bases. V trimming: 6 bases; J trimming: 2 bases; junction bases outside the gene matches: 7. The CDR3 has 15 residues. The germline CDR1 and CDR2 sequences are MNHEY and SMNVEV (reference sequence). CDR3 bases: TGTGCCAGCAGGTCCCGGAGCGGGAGGGCCTACGAGCAGTACTTC. Translation gives CASRSRSGRAYEQYF.

The J gene is TRBJ1-4, the V gene TRBV5-6, with D tentatively TRBD1 (5 bases). The length of the CDR3 is 15 residues. Between the trimmed V and J ends, which lost 0 bases and 6 bases, there was a span of 12 bases. CDR1 is SGHDT and CDR2 is YYEEEE in the germline V gene. The CDR3 DNA sequence: TGTGCCAGCAGCTTGGTAAGGGCCAGGGATGAAAAACTGTTTTTT. This gives the protein CASSLVRARDEKLFF. Drawing the rest from reference TRBV5-6 and TRBJ1-4, the complete variable domain is DAGVTQSPTHLIKTRGQQVTLRCSPKSGHDTVSWYQQALGQGPQFIFQYYEEEERQRGNFPDRFSGHQFPNYSSELNVNALLLGDSALYLCASSLVRARDEKLFFGSGTQLSVL.

The V call is TRBV28, the J call TRBJ1-6; TRBD1 matches at 8 bases. V gave up 2 bases and J gave up 0 bases; unmatched junction bases: 6. Per the germline V gene, CDR1 is MDHEN and CDR2 is SYDVKM. There are 18 residues in the CDR3. In DNA, the CDR3 is TGTGCCAGCAGTTTAAGACAGGGGAGTAGCTCCTATAATTCACCCCTCCACTTT. Protein product: CASSLRQGSSSYNSPLHF.

The gene calls are TRBV6-5 and TRBJ2-1, with D tentatively TRBD2 (5 bases). The germline V gene has CDR1 MNHEY and CDR2 SVGAGI. This CDR3 has 13 amino acids. Trimming removed 7 bases from V and 12 bases from J, with 19 bases in between. As DNA, the CDR3 is TGTGCCAGCACTCCCCAAGGTGGGGAGAGGCAGTTCTTC. Protein: CASTPQGGERQFF.

This clone occurred a few times. The chain carries TRBV7-9 and TRBJ2-1; D remains unclear. V was pared by 6 bases and J by 4 bases, with 10 bases between. The CDR3 extends over 13 amino acids. Germline values: CDR1 SEHNR, CDR2 FQNEAQ (reference sequence). Written as DNA, the CDR3 is TGTGCCAGCAGTAAACGGGTTTACAATGAGCAGTTCTTC. Translating it yields CASSKRVYNEQFF.

This chain connects TRBV28 to TRBJ2-2; TRBD1 might be the D (5 bases). The CDR3 totals 17 residues. Germline loops: CDR1 MDHEN, CDR2 SYDVKM. V dropped 7 bases and J dropped 2 bases, with 20 bases sitting between them. CDR3 nucleotides: TGTGCCAGCAAAAAACGCCCGGGCAGGGCAAACACCGGGGAGCTGTTTTTT. It yields the protein CASKKRPGRANTGELFF.

Only a few counts were recorded for this clone. The genes are TRBV28 and TRBJ2-3, with TRBD1 as a possible D gene (6 bases). There are 15 residues in the CDR3. The V end was cut by 5 bases, the J end by 0 bases, with 12 bases between. The germline V gene has CDR1 MDHEN and CDR2 SYDVKM. CDR3: CASSPPDSSTDTQYF. CDR3 DNA: TGTGCCAGCAGTCCCCCGGACAGTAGCACAGATACGCAGTATTTT.